This is a list of T cell receptor beta chains from one sample in a study of T cell responses to AZD1222 COVID-19 vaccine. This table comes from immunoSEQ multiplex PCR, and its TCRdb copy is limited to in-frame clones, with some not included. This sample has about 76,000 clones, with 70% to 90% found just once. This specimen was peripheral blood, taken on day 0 of AZD1222 vaccination. These receptors were taken from an adult in good health. CDR3s include the opening cysteine and the closing phenylalanine or tryptophan. The D gene is left open where the match is weak. Part of the rows lack a size; the others show once, few, many or a class for expanded clones.

cdr3_nt cdr3_aa d_call v_call clone_size j_call
TGTGCCAGCAGCCAAGATATGAAAGCGAGTGCAGCTTTCTTT CASSQDMKASAAFF - TRBV3-1/TRBV3-2 - TRBJ1-1
TGTGCCAGCTCTTCGGGGGCGTCCGGCTACACCTTC CASSSGASGYTF - TRBV6-5 - TRBJ1-2
TGTGCCAGTAGTGAGCTAAGGGAAAAACTGTTTTTT CASSELREKLFF - TRBV19 - TRBJ1-4
TGTGCCAGTAGTATAAGCGGGGTCAATCAGCCCCAGCATTTT CASSISGVNQPQHF - TRBV19 - TRBJ1-5
TGTGCCAGTAGTATAGATTCCGAGAGAAATCAGCCCCAGCATTTT CASSIDSERNQPQHF - TRBV19 - TRBJ1-5
TGTGCCAGCAGCCCCCCTCCAGGGAGGCGCTATGGCTACACCTTC CASSPPPGRRYGYTF - TRBV7-9 few TRBJ1-2
TGTGCCAGCAGCGTAGACCCGTATTCCGCAGATACGCAGTATTTT CASSVDPYSADTQYF - TRBV9 - TRBJ2-3
TGTGCCAGCAGTTGGGTACAGGGGCACACCGGGGAGCTGTTTTTT CASSWVQGHTGELFF TRBD1 TRBV6-6 - TRBJ2-2
TGTGCCAGCAGCTCGCAGGGGATTGTTGAGACCCAGTACTTC CASSSQGIVETQYF - TRBV5-5 few TRBJ2-5
TGCGCCAGCAGCCAACAAACCGCAGGGAATCGTCAGCCCCAGCATTTT CASSQQTAGNRQPQHF - TRBV4-1 - TRBJ1-5